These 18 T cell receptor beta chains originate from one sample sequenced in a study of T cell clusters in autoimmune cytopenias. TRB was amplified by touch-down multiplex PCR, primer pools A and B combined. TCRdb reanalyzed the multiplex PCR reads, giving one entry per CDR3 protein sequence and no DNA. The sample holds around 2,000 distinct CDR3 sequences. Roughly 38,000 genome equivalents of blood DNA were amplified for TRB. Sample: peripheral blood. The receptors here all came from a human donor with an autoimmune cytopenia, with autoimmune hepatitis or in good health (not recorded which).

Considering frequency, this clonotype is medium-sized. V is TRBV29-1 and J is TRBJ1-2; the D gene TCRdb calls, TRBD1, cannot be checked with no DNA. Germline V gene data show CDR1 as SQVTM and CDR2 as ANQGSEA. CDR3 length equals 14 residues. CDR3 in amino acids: CSVWSFGTDNGYTF.

The CDR3 is CSARGNRGGYEQYF. This chain joins TRBV20-1 and TRBJ2-7; TCRdb's D gene call, TRBD1, goes unchecked for lack of DNA. The CDR3 contains 14 residues. Germline CDR1 and CDR2: DFQATT and SNEGSKA (reference sequence).

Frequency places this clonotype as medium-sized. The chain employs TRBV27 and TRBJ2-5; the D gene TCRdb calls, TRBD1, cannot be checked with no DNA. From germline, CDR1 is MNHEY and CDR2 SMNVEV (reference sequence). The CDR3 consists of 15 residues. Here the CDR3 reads CASSTGTGGAQTQYF.

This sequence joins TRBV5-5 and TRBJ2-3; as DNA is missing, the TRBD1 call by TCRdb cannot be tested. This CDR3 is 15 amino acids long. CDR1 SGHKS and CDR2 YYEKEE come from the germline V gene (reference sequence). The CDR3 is CASSPEGVGQDTQYF.

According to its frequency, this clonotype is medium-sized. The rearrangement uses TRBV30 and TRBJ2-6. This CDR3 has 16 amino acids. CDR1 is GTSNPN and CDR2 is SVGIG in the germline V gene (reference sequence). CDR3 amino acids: CAWSHRRVSGANVLTF.

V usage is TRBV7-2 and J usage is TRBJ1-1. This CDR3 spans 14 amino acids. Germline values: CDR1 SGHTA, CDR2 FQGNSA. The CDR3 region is CASSFSGGNTEAFF. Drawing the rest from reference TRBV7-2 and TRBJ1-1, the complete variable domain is GAGVSQSPSNKVTEKGKDVELRCDPISGHTALYWYRQSLGQGLEFLIYFQGNSAPDKSGLPSDRFSAERTGGSVSTLTIQRTQQEDSAVYLCASSFSGGNTEAFFGQGTRLTVV.

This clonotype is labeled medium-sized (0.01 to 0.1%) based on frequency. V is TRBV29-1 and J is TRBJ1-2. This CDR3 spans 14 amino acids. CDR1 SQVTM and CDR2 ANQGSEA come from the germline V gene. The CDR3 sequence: CSVEEAGRPYGYTF.

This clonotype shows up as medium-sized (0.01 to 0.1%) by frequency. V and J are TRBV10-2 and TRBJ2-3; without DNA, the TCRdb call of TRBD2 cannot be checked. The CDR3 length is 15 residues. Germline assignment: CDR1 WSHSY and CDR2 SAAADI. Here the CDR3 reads CASTPTSGRIDTQYF.

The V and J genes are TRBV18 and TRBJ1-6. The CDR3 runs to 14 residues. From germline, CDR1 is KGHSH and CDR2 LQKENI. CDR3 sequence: CASSPQEAGSPLHF.

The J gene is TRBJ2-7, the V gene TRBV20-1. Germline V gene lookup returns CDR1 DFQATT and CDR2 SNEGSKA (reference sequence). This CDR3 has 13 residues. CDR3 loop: CSAPQDGRYEQYF.

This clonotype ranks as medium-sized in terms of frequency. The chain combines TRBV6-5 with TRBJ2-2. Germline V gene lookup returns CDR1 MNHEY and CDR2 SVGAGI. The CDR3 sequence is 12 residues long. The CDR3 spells CASSSAAGELFF.

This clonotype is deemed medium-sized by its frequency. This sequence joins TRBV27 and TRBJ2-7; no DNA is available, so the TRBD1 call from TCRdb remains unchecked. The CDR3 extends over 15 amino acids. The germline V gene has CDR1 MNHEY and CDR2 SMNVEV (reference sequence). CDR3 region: CASSLSRGRISEQYF.

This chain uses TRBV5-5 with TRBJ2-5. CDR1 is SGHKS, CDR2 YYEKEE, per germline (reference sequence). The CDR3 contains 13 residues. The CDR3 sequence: CASSFWGQETQYF.

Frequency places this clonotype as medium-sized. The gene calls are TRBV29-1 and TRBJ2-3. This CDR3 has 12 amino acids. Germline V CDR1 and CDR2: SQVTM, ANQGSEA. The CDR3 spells CSVLPRTDTQYF.

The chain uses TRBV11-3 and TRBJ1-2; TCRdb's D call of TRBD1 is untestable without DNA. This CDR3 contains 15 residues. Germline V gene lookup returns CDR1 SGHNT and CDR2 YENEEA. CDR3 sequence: CASSDPLGQGYGYTF.

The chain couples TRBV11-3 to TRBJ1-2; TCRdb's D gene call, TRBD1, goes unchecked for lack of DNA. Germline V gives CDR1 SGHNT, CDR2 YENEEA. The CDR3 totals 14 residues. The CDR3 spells CASSFDGTVYGYTF.

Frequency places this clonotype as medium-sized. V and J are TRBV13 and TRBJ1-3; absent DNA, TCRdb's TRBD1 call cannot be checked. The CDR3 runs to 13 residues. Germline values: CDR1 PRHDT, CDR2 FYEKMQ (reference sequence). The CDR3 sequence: CASSSKGRNTIYF. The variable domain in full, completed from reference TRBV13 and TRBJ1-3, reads AAGVIQSPRHLIKEKRETATLKCYPIPRHDTVYWYQQGPGQDPQFLISFYEKMQSDKGSIPDRFSAQQFSDYHSELNMSSLELGDSALYFCASSSKGRNTIYFGEGSWLTVV.

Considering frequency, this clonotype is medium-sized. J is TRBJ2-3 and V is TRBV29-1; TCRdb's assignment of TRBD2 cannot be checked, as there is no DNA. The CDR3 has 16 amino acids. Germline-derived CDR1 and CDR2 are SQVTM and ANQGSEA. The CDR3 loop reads CSVEGAQAGGLDTQYF.